This T cell receptor beta chain was identified in a study of CD8 T cells in ankylosing spondylitis (dated by TCRdb to about 2017). With respect to the entire study: To find TCR variants linked to disease, the study profiled T cell receptor beta repertoires in ankylosing spondylitis patients and healthy donors. The whole study cohort included roughly 110 healthy donors and 25 ankylosing spondylitis patients. Peripheral blood was sampled, and synovial fluid was additionally collected from ankylosing spondylitis patients. Study-level results and caveats: A TCR beta motif made up of several highly homologous amino acid variants appeared to be characteristic of blood from ankylosing spondylitis patients. The disease-linked clones showed a CD8+ phenotype and occurred at relatively low frequencies in peripheral blood. Some of the motif variants had been reported before in the synovial fluid and blood of reactive arthritis patients, a finding that suggests common disease-initiation mechanisms. Significant enrichment of the disease-linked clones was reported in matched synovial fluid samples from ankylosing spondylitis patients.

CDR1 and CDR2 are drawn from the germline V gene: MDHEN, SYDVKM. From cysteine to phenylalanine, the CDR3 is 13 amino acids long. This entry keeps only the CDR3 DNA: 39 bases, framed from base 1. Trimming costs V 5 bases and J 3 bases, and their ends lie 8 bases apart. Sequencing instrument: Illumina HiSeq 2500. TCR beta libraries were prepared by quantitative 5'-RACE with molecular barcodes. Regarding the original processing steps: A new computational method based on a probabilistic model of VDJ rearrangement was used to identify disease-linked TCR variants. The public reads were quality trimmed at Q25 with fastp and then assembled into clones with MiXCR by TCRdb, keeping productive beta chains. For every CDR3 protein sequence, its rows merge into one entry that carries the most common genes and DNA. TCRdb, not the authors, supplied the V and J calls. The sample data list tens of thousands of distinct CDR3 sequences, and about 6% of these were observed just once. 5% of the sample belongs to the ten largest clones.

Synovial fluid samples were matched to blood samples from the same ankylosing spondylitis patients. By sample share, this clonotype is medium-sized (0.01 to 0.1%). Its antigen is unknown. Base qualities are missing; no much larger clone stands one base away. Recombination connected TRBV28 to TRBJ2-1, and perhaps TRBD2 as D gene, on 6 matching bases. The specimen sequenced was synovial fluid, either unsorted or a sorted T cell fraction (not recorded which). The clonotype originates from a male donor with ankylosing spondylitis. The nucleotide sequence reads as follows: TGTGCCAGCAGTCCAGCGGGCTACAATGAGCAGTTCTTC. This encodes CASSPAGYNEQFF.